This entry lists 10 T cell receptor beta chains sequenced from one sample in a study of control samples from healthy donors and cancer patients. The data were produced by immunoSEQ multiplex PCR, yet TCRdb's version contains in-frame clones alone and is incomplete. The table has 100,000 to 150,000 clones, roughly 92% seen once. The sequenced sample was blood. These receptor sequences come from a man between 18 and 35 years old in good health.

The chain recombines TRBV7-2 with TRBJ2-7, with D hard to call. The germline gives CDR1 SGHTA, CDR2 FQGNSA. The CDR3 length is 14 residues. Trimming removed 7 bases at V and 0 bases at J, with 13 bases between. CDR3 DNA: TGTGCCAGCACCCCGGAAATAACCTCCTACGAGCAGTACTTC. It translates to CASTPEITSYEQYF. Filled out from reference TRBV7-2 and TRBJ2-7, the complete variable domain reads GAGVSQSPSNKVTEKGKDVELRCDPISGHTALYWYRQSLGQGLEFLIYFQGNSAPDKSGLPSDRFSAERTGGSVSTLTIQRTQQEDSAVYLCASTPEITSYEQYFGPGTRLTVT.

The chain couples TRBV10-3 to TRBJ1-2, with 8 bases identical to TRBD1. With V trimmed by 5 bases and J by 6 bases, 11 bases remained unmatched. This CDR3 is 15 amino acids long. Germline-derived CDR1 and CDR2 are ENHRY and SYGVKD. As DNA, the CDR3 is TGTGCCATCAGTCAGGGGGCCCCCTATGCGGATGGCTACACCTTC. Its translation: CAISQGAPYADGYTF.

This chain uses TRBV14 with TRBJ2-3; D is ambiguous. Germline V lookup: CDR1 SGHDN, CDR2 FVKESK. The ends were cut back, 4 bases at V and 3 bases at J, with 11 bases in the middle. The CDR3 is made up of 14 amino acids. CDR3 nucleotides: TGTGCCAGCAGCCCCCTGAGTTATACAGATACGCAGTATTTT. Protein: CASSPLSYTDTQYF.

The rearrangement joins TRBV5-6 to TRBJ2-7; TRBD1 might be the D (6 bases). Trimming pared 2 bases from V and 1 base from J, leaving 16 bases between. Germline lookup yields CDR1 SGHDT and CDR2 YYEEEE. There are 16 residues in the CDR3. The CDR3 region is CASSLLGARSSYEQYF. The CDR3 DNA reads TGTGCCAGCAGCTTACTGGGGGCGAGGAGTTCCTACGAGCAGTACTTC.

The chain employs TRBV19 and TRBJ1-5, with 8 bases matching TRBD1. CDR3 length: 14 amino acids. Germline CDR1 and CDR2: LNHDA and SQIVND (reference sequence). V trimming: 5 bases; J trimming: 7 bases; junction bases outside the gene matches: 7. The CDR3 DNA reads as TGTGCCAGTAGTTTACAGGGGGATCGACAGCCCCAGCATTTT. Translation: CASSLQGDRQPQHF.

This clone was recorded only once. The chain uses TRBV7-9 and TRBJ1-1; D gene unclear. V dropped 6 bases and J dropped 1 base, with 6 bases sitting between them. Germline loops: CDR1 SEHNR, CDR2 FQNEAQ (reference sequence). This CDR3 is 12 amino acids long. As DNA, the CDR3 is TGTGCCAGCAGGCCCGGGAACACTGAAGCTTTCTTT. Translating it yields CASRPGNTEAFF.

This chain joins TRBV6-4 and TRBJ2-3, with unresolved D. Germline values: CDR1 MRHNA, CDR2 SNTAGT. Deletions cut 4 bases from V and 0 bases from J, with 11 bases between. This CDR3 comprises 15 residues. DNA of the CDR3: TGTGCCAGCAGTGTAGAGGCAGGTAGCACAGATACGCAGTATTTT. It specifies CASSVEAGSTDTQYF.

The genes are TRBV7-2 and TRBJ1-6; D not resolved. Germline V lookup: CDR1 SGHTA, CDR2 FQGNSA. This CDR3 spans 14 amino acids. The V gene lost 5 bases and the J gene lost 10 bases, with 15 bases spanning the gap. The CDR3 here is CASSPLRVRSPLHF. The CDR3 DNA follows: TGTGCCAGCAGCCCTTTACGGGTTCGGTCACCCCTCCACTTT.

V usage is TRBV20-1 and J usage is TRBJ2-1; no clear D. This CDR3 is 11 amino acids long. The V end was cut by 3 bases, the J end by 6 bases, with 6 bases between. Germline CDR1 and CDR2: DFQATT and SNEGSKA (reference sequence). DNA for the CDR3: TGCAGTGCTAGCCGGCTCAATGAGCAGTTCTTC. It encodes CSASRLNEQFF.

J is TRBJ2-7 and V is TRBV6-5; D possibly matches TRBD1 or TRBD2 (5 bases each). Germline values: CDR1 MNHEY, CDR2 SVGAGI. The CDR3 extends over 14 amino acids. The V end lost 8 bases, the J end lost 3 bases, and 17 bases lay between the germline ends. The CDR3 coding sequence is TGTGCCAGCTCCCCTCGGGACCGAGACTACGAGCAGTACTTC. Its protein product is CASSPRDRDYEQYF.